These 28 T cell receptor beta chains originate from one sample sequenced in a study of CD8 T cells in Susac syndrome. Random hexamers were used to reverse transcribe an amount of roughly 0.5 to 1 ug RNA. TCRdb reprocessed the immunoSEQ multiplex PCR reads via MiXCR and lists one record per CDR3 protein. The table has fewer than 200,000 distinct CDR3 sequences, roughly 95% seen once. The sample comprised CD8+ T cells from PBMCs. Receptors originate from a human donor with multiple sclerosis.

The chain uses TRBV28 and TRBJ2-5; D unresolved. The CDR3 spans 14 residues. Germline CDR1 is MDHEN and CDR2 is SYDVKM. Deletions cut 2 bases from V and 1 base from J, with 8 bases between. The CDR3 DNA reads TGTGCCAGCAGTTTACTGCAGAGCCAAGAGACCCAGTACTTC. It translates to CASSLLQSQETQYF.

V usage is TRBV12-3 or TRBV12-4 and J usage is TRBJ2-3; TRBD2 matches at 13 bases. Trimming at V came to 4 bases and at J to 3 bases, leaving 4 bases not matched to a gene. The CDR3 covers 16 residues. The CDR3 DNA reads TGTGCCAGCAGTTCTACTAGCGGGGGGGCGACAGATACGCAGTATTTT. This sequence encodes CASSSTSGGATDTQYF.

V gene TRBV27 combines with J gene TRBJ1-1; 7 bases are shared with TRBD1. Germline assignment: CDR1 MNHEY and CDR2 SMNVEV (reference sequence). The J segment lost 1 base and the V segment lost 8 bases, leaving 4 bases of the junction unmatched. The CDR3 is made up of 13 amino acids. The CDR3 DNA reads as TGTGCCAGCCAGGGGGGAGGGAACACTGAAGCTTTCTTT. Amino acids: CASQGGGNTEAFF.

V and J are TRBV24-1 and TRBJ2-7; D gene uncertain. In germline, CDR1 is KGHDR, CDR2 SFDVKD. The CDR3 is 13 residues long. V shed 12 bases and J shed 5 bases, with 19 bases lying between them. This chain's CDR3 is CASGVRYMNEQYF. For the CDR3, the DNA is TGTGCCTCCGGAGTACGTTACATGAACGAGCAGTACTTC.

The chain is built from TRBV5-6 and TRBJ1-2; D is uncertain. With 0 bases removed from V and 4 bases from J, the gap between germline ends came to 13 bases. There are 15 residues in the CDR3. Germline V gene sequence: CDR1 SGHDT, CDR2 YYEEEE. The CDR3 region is CASSLVPSTLYGYTF. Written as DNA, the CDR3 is TGTGCCAGCAGCTTGGTCCCATCCACTCTCTATGGCTACACCTTC.

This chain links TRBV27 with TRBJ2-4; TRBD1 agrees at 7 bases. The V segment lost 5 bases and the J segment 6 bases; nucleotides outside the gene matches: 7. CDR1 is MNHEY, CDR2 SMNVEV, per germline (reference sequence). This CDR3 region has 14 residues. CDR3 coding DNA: TGTGCCAGCAGTCAGACAGGGTGGGCAAACATTCAGTACTTC. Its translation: CASSQTGWANIQYF.

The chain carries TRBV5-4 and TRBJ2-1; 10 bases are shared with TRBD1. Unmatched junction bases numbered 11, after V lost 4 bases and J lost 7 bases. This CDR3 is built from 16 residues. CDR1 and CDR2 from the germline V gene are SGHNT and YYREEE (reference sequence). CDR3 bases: TGTGCCAGCAGCACCGCGGACAGGGGGAACCCTAATGAGCAGTTCTTC. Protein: CASSTADRGNPNEQFF.

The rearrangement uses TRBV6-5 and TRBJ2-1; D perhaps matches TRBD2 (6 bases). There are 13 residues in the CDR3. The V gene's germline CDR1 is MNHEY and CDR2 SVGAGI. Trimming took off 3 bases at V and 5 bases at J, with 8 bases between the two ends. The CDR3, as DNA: TGTGCCAGCAGTTATGTAGCGGACAATGAGCAGTTCTTC. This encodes CASSYVADNEQFF.

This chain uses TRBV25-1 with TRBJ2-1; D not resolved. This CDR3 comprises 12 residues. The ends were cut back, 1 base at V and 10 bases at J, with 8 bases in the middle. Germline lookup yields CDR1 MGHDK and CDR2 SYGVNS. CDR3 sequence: CASSEFTEEQFF. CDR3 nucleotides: TGTGCCAGCAGTGAATTTACCGAGGAGCAGTTCTTC.

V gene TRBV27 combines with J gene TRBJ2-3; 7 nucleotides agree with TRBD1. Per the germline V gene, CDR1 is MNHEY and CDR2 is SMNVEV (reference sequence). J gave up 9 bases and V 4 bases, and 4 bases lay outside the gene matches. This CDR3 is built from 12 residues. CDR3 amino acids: CASSSQGVTQYF. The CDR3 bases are TGTGCCAGCAGTTCTCAGGGGGTGACGCAGTATTTT.

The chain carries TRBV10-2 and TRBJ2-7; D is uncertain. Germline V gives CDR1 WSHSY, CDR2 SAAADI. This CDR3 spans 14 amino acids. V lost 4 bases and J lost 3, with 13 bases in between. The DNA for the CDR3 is TGCGCCAGCAGTGGGGATAGTCTGGGCTACGAGCAGTACTTC. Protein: CASSGDSLGYEQYF.

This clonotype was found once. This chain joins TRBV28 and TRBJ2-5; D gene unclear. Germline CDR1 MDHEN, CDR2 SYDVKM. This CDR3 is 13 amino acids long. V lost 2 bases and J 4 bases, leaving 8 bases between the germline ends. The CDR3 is CASSLVNLETQYF. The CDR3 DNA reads TGTGCCAGCAGTTTAGTGAATTTAGAGACCCAGTACTTC.

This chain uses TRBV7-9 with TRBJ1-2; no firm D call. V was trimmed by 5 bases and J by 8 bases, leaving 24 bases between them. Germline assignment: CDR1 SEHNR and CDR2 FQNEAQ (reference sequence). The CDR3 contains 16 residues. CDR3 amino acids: CASSNNIGEQRWGYTF. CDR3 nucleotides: TGTGCCAGCAGCAATAATATCGGTGAACAGCGGTGGGGCTACACCTTC.

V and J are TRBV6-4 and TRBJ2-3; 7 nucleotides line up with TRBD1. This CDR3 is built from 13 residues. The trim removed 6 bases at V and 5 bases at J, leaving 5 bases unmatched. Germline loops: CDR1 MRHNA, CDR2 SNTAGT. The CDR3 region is CASSWTGVDTQYF. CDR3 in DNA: TGTGCCAGCAGCTGGACAGGCGTAGATACGCAGTATTTT.

The CDR3 DNA sequence: TGTGCCACCAGTGATCAACGGACAGGGGGCACCGGGGAGCTGTTTTTT. The encoded protein is CATSDQRTGGTGELFF. The chain combines TRBV24-1 with TRBJ2-2; 10 bases fit TRBD1. V lost 3 bases and J lost 4; bases outside the gene matches: 4. CDR1 KGHDR and CDR2 SFDVKD come from the germline V gene. This CDR3 has 16 residues.

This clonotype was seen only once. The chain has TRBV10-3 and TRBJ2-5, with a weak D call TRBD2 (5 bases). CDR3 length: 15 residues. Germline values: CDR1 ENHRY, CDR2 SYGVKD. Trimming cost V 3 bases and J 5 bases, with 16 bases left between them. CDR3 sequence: CAISDPGEGLETQYF. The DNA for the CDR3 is TGTGCCATCAGTGACCCGGGTGAGGGCTTGGAGACCCAGTACTTC.

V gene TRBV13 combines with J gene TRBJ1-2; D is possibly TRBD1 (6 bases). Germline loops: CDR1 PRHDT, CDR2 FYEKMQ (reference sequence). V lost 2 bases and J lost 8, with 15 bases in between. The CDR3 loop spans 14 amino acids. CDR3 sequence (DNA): TGTGCCAGCAGCTTAATAAGGGGGTCGAAAGGCTACACCTTC. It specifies CASSLIRGSKGYTF.

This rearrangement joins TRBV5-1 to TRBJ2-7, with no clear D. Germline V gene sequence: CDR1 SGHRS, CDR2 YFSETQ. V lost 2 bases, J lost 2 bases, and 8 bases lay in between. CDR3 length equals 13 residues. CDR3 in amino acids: CASSFGLPYEQYF. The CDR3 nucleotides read TGCGCCAGCAGCTTCGGGCTGCCCTACGAGCAGTACTTC.

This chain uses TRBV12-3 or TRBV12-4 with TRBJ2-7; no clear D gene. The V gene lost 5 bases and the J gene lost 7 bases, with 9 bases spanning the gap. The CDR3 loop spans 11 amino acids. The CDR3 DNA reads TGTGCCAGCAGTATTAGTTCGGAGCAGTACTTC. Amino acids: CASSISSEQYF.

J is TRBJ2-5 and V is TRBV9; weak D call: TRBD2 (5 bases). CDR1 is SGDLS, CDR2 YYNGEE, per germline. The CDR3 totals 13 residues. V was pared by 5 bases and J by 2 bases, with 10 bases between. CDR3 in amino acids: CASSGADQETQYF. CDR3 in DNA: TGTGCCAGCAGTGGAGCGGATCAAGAGACCCAGTACTTC.

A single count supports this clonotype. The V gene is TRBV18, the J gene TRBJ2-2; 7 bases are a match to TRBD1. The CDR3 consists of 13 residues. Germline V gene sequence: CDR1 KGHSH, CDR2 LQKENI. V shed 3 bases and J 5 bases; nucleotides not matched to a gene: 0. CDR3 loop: CASSPTGTGELFF. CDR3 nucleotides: TGTGCCAGCTCACCGACAGGGACCGGGGAGCTGTTTTTT.

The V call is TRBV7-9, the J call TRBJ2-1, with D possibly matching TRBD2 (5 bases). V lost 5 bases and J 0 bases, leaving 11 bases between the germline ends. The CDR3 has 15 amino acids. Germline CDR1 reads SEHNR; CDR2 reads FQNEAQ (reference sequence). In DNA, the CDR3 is TGTGCCAGCAGCGAACCGGGAAGCTCCTACAATGAGCAGTTCTTC. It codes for CASSEPGSSYNEQFF.

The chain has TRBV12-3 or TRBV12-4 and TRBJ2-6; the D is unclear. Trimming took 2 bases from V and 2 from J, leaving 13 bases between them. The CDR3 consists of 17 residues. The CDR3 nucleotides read TGTGCCAGCAGTTTATCTTGGGGATCCACTGGGGCCAACGTCCTGACTTTC. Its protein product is CASSLSWGSTGANVLTF.

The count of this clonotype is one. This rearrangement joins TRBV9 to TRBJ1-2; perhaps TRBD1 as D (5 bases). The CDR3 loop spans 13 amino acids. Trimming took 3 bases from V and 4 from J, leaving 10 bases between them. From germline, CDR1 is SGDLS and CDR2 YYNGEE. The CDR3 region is CASSDGGAYGYTF. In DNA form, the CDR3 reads TGTGCCAGCAGCGATGGAGGGGCCTATGGCTACACCTTC.

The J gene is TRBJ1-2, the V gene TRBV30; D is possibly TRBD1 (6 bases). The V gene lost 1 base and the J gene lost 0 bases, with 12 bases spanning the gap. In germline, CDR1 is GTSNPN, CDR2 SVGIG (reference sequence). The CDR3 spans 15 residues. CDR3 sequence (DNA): TGTGCCTGGAGTGGGGACATCCGACCTAACTATGGCTACACCTTC. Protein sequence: CAWSGDIRPNYGYTF.

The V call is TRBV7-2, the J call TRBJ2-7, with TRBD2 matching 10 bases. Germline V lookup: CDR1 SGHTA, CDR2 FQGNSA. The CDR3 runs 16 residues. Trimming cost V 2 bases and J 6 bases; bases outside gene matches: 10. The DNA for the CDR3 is TGTGCCAGCAGCTTATCGGCTAGCGGGAGCTTCGGCGAGCAGTACTTC. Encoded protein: CASSLSASGSFGEQYF.

Here the CDR3 DNA reads TGCAGCGTTCGAGAGGCAGGGGGCAGTTACGAGCAGTACTTC. Translating it yields CSVREAGGSYEQYF. The gene calls are TRBV29-1 and TRBJ2-7; the match to TRBD1 covers 8 bases. CDR3 length: 14 amino acids. Germline V CDR1 and CDR2: SQVTM, ANQGSEA. The V and J ends lost 5 bases and 4 bases, in that order; junction bases with no gene match: 10.

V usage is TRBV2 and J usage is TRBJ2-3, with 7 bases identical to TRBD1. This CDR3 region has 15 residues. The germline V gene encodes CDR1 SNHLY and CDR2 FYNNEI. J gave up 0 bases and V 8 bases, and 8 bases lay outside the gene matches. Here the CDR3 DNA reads TGTGCCAGCGCCGACAGGGCTACTAGCACAGATACGCAGTATTTT. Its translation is CASADRATSTDTQYF.